Below, one TCR beta chain is given with its context. This clonotype was seen many times. The specificity of this receptor is unknown. Base-call qualities are not available, and no considerably larger clone is one nucleotide away. Between the V and J ends, shortened by 5 bases and 1 base respectively, the junction contains 8 bases. Via the germline V gene, CDR1 is SGHVS and CDR2 FQNEAQ. The CDR3 contains 13 residues, cysteine and phenylalanine counted. The sequence is cut down to CDR3 DNA, 39 bases in frame from base 1. The library was prepared using 5' RACE. The instrument was an Illumina HiSeq 2500. A second 7 to 11 cycle PCR used a sample-barcoded 5' primer and a J-beta primer mix. A unique molecular identifier was introduced onto each TCR beta cDNA molecule by a template-switch 5' adaptor carrying 12 random nucleotides. Each sample yielded at least 3 million CDR3-containing paired-end reads. First-strand cDNA synthesis was performed from all RNA using the Mint cDNA synthesis kit, with priming by a TRBC-specific oligonucleotide. After uracil-DNA glycosylase treatment, a first 18-cycle PCR used universal primers M1SS and BC2_uni_R on all cDNA. In the paper's pipeline: Each sample was normalized by randomly selecting 1 million high-quality reads, each carrying a distinct molecular identifier. Reads sharing molecular identifiers were discarded rather than binned into consensus sequences. MiTCR, set to a Q25 quality threshold and the strictest error-elimination algorithm, was used for CDR3 identification, clonotype clustering and error correction. A nonparametric unseen species model with Euler transformation was used to estimate lower-bound total TCR beta diversity. TCRdb took the public reads, trimmed them with fastp at Q25, ran MiXCR for clone calling and kept in-frame beta chains. Merged by CDR3 protein, the rows form single entries marked with the most common genes and DNA. The V and J calls and clone size are TCRdb's, not the authors'. A total of approximately 290,000 distinct CDR3 sequences appear in this sample, 25% to 30% of them only once. The ten largest clones represent 29% of the sample.

Donors were a few dozen systemically healthy Caucasian individuals from Russia aged about 6 to 100 years. Each donor gave about 9.7 milliliters of peripheral blood, drawn into EDTA-treated Vacutainer tubes. PBMCs were isolated by Ficoll-Paque density-gradient centrifugation, with at least 6.5 million obtained per sample. Total RNA, at least 6 micrograms per sample, was extracted from PBMCs with Trizol reagent. The percentages of naive CD45RAhigh/CD27high T cells were determined by flow cytometry on a PBMC aliquot from every donor. The sample comes from a study of blood T cells in healthy people across ages (dated by TCRdb to the mid-2010s). Background for the entire study: In model experiments, template switching captured roughly one uniquely barcoded TCR beta cDNA molecule for every two T cells. To avoid experimental bias, donors of different ages were spread randomly across the sequencing lanes. Four age groups were formed from the donors: young (average 16 years), middle-aged (approximately 39), aged (about 62) and long-lived (less than 85). Using deep sequencing normalized with unique cDNA molecular identifiers, the study measured how TCR beta repertoire diversity changes with age. Using the same blood draw, the study looked at two additional independent replicas of 1 million unique cDNA reads for two donors, one aged 18 to 30 and the other aged 80 or older. Broader findings and caveats from the paper: The long-lived group showed more naive CD4+ T cells, fewer expanded clones and increased TCR diversity than the aged group, suggesting age selection. Since profiling was done on bulk unsorted PBMCs, naive and antigen-experienced compartments could not be conclusively compared. There was a strong correlation between observed TCR beta diversity and the percentage of naive T cells measured by flow cytometry. Observed TCR beta diversity per million T cells fell roughly linearly with age, and a significant reduction was already apparent by age roughly 40. The CMV infection status of donors was not known, potentially confounding age-related changes in expanded clonotypes. Estimates of total diversity based on one million sequenced T cells were regarded as lower bounds and as underestimates.

The receptor chain draws on TRBV7-8 and TRBJ2-5; the D assignment is uncertain and may be TRBD1 or TRBD2, with 5 bases supporting each. The source of this sequence is an older woman in good health. The source material was blood. This receptor carries the CDR3 CASSRGSQETQYF. The sequenced DNA: TGTGCCAGCAGCCGGGGCTCCCAAGAGACCCAGTACTTC.